This is a list of T cell receptor beta chains from one sample in a study of cytomegalovirus exposure and HLA in healthy donors. Some clones are missing from TCRdb's copy, which holds only in-frame ones; the method was immunoSEQ multiplex PCR. The sample carries about 150,000 clones, around 85% recorded once. What was sequenced was PBMCs. The source is a man in his forties or fifties in good health and CMV-seropositive. The CDR3 runs from the conserved cysteine through the conserved F or W. Each record gives: J gene, V gene, D gene, CDR3 length, clone size, CDR3 protein, CDR3 DNA. A D gene is named only where the DNA matches it firmly. Some rows mark clone size as missing; the rest say once, few, many or name a class of expanded clone.

TRBJ1-5,TRBV19,NA,14,NA,CASTPRGFDQPQHF,TGTGCCAGTACCCCTAGGGGTTTCGATCAGCCCCAGCATTTT
TRBJ1-2,TRBV7-6,TRBD1,12,NA,CASSLTGGGYTF,TGTGCCAGCAGCCTGACAGGGGGTGGCTACACCTTC
TRBJ2-5,TRBV7-8,TRBD2,16,NA,CASSLVVRGNQETQYF,TGTGCCAGCAGCTTAGTGGTGCGGGGGAATCAAGAGACCCAGTACTTC
TRBJ1-4,TRBV27,NA,16,few,CASSFWGGGTNEKLFF,TGTGCCAGCAGTTTCTGGGGAGGAGGAACTAATGAAAAACTGTTTTTT
TRBJ2-5,TRBV19,NA,13,NA,CASSIVEGETQYF,TGTGCCAGTAGTATAGTCGAGGGCGAGACCCAGTACTTC
TRBJ2-7,TRBV4-3,NA,15,NA,CASSQTGDYSYEQYF,TGCGCCAGCAGCCAGACAGGCGACTACTCCTACGAGCAGTACTTC
TRBJ2-5,TRBV30,NA,11,NA,CAWGLRETQYF,TGTGCCTGGGGTTTGAGAGAGACCCAGTACTTC
TRBJ2-5,TRBV5-1,TRBD2,16,NA,CASSRPQLADQETQYF,TGCGCCAGCAGCCGCCCACAGCTAGCGGACCAAGAGACCCAGTACTTC
TRBJ1-1,TRBV11-2,NA,13,NA,CASSFGLNTEAFF,TGTGCCAGCAGCTTTGGGCTGAACACTGAAGCTTTCTTT
TRBJ2-1,TRBV5-1,TRBD2,16,few,CASTPGLAGDGNEQFF,TGCGCCAGCACTCCCGGACTAGCGGGAGACGGGAATGAGCAGTTCTTC
TRBJ1-1,TRBV9,NA,12,NA,CASSSQGREAFF,TGTGCCAGCAGCTCCCAGGGTCGCGAAGCTTTCTTT
TRBJ1-5,TRBV2,NA,14,NA,CASGERNNNQPQHF,TGTGCCAGCGGTGAACGCAACAACAATCAGCCCCAGCATTTT
TRBJ2-1,TRBV6-5,TRBD2,15,NA,CASSFSGGVYNEQFF,TGTGCCAGCAGTTTTAGCGGGGGGGTCTACAATGAGCAGTTCTTC
TRBJ2-7,TRBV7-8,TRBD2,14,NA,CASSLILAGGEQYF,TGTGCCAGCAGCTTAATACTAGCGGGAGGCGAGCAGTACTTC
TRBJ1-4,TRBV5-1,NA,13,NA,CASSLRGVEKLFF,TGCGCCAGCAGCTTAAGGGGTGTGGAAAAACTGTTTTTT
TRBJ2-2,TRBV9,NA,16,NA,CASSSSTGLEIGELFF,TGTGCCAGCAGCTCGTCGACAGGTTTAGAAATCGGGGAGCTGTTTTTT
TRBJ1-5,TRBV2,NA,14,NA,CASGRQGSNQPQHF,TGTGCCAGCGGTCGGCAGGGTAGCAATCAGCCCCAGCATTTT
TRBJ2-2,TRBV6-5,NA,15,once,CASRTNGLQTGELFF,TGTGCCAGCCGAACGAACGGCTTACAGACCGGGGAGCTGTTTTTT
TRBJ1-1,TRBV5-6,NA,12,NA,CASSRSLRVAFF,TGTGCCAGCAGCCGGAGTTTGCGGGTAGCTTTCTTT
TRBJ1-1,TRBV9,TRBD1,16,NA,CASSLHSGQENTEAFF,TGTGCCAGTTCCCTTCATTCTGGACAGGAGAACACTGAAGCTTTCTTT
TRBJ2-1,TRBV5-6,NA,18,NA,CASSRGPLAESSYNEQFF,TGTGCCAGCAGCCGAGGCCCTTTAGCGGAGAGCTCCTACAATGAGCAGTTCTTC
TRBJ2-1,TRBV6-5,TRBD1,13,NA,CASSIKQGHEQFF,TGTGCCAGCAGTATTAAACAGGGGCACGAGCAGTTCTTC
TRBJ2-1,TRBV5-1,NA,14,NA,CASSRTPAGDEQFF,TGCGCCAGCAGCCGCACCCCAGCCGGGGATGAGCAGTTCTTC
TRBJ2-1,TRBV4-3,TRBD2,17,NA,CASSQAPSGSSSNEQFF,TGCGCCAGCAGCCAAGCACCTAGCGGGAGCAGTAGCAATGAGCAGTTCTTC
TRBJ2-4,TRBV10-3,TRBD2,15,NA,CAISEPKAGRDIQYF,TGTGCCATCAGTGAGCCAAAAGCGGGAAGGGACATTCAGTACTTC
TRBJ1-3,TRBV9,NA,14,NA,CASSAGGSGNTIYF,TGTGCCAGCAGCGCCGGAGGATCCGGAAACACCATATATTTT
TRBJ2-7,TRBV28,TRBD2,16,NA,CASSSPTSGGIYEQYF,TGTGCCAGCAGCTCCCCGACTAGCGGGGGGATCTACGAGCAGTACTTC
TRBJ1-5,TRBV25-1,TRBD1,17,NA,CASSASDTGEINQPQHF,TGTGCCAGCAGTGCTTCAGATACAGGGGAAATCAATCAGCCCCAGCATTTT
TRBJ1-1,TRBV6-6,NA,14,NA,CASSYSSRDTEAFF,TGTGCCAGCAGTTACTCATCGAGGGACACTGAAGCTTTCTTT
TRBJ1-4,TRBV28,TRBD1,18,NA,CASSFPSNTGTGGRELFF,TGTGCCAGCAGTTTCCCTTCGAACACCGGGACAGGGGGCAGAGAACTGTTTTTT
TRBJ2-2,TRBV18,TRBD1,17,NA,CASSPSGQGANTGELFF,TGTGCCAGCTCACCCTCGGGACAGGGGGCGAACACCGGGGAGCTGTTTTTT
TRBJ1-4,TRBV23-1,NA,15,NA,CASSQWDKDNEKLFF,TGCGCCAGCAGTCAATGGGACAAGGATAATGAAAAACTGTTTTTT
TRBJ1-2,TRBV7-2,NA,13,NA,CASSYDPGGGYTF,TGTGCCAGCAGCTACGACCCTGGGGGCGGCTACACCTTC